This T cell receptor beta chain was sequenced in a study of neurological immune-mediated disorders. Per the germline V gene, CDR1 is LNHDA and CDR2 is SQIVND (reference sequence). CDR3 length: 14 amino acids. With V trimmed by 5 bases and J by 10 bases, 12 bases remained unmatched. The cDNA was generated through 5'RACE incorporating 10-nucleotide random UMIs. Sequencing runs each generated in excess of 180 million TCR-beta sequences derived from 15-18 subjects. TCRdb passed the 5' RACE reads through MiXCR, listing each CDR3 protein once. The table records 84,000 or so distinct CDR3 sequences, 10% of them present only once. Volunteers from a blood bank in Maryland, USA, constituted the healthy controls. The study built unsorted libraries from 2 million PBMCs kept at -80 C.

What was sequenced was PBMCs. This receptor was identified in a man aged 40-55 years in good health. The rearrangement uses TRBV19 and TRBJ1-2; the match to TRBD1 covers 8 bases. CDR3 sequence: CASSAVQGATYYTF. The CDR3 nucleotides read TGTGCCAGTAGTGCCGTCCAGGGGGCCACTTACTACACCTTC.